This passage covers 27 T cell receptor beta chains from one sample sequenced in a study of cytomegalovirus exposure and HLA in healthy donors. PCR involved 60 Vbeta and 13 Jbeta primers. Measured with immunoSEQ multiplex PCR; TCRdb has only the in-frame clones, and not every one. The table lists under 200,000 clones, under 80% of them singletons. Sequenced material: PBMCs. These receptors were collected from a man aged 35 to 55 in good health and CMV-seronegative.

The J gene is TRBJ1-4, the V gene TRBV15, with 7 bases that match TRBD1. The CDR3 consists of 13 residues. CDR1 is LNHNV and CDR2 is YYDKDF in the germline V gene (reference sequence). V lost 6 bases and J lost 6; bases outside the gene matches: 4. CDR3 amino acids: CATRGTVYEKLFF. The DNA for the CDR3 is TGTGCCACCAGAGGGACAGTGTATGAAAAACTGTTTTTT.

The table lists this clone with a count of one. The chain recombines TRBV11-1 with TRBJ2-1; 7 nucleotides agree with TRBD1. The junction had 6 bases not matched to a gene; V was cut back by 5 bases and J by 5 bases. The CDR3 spans 14 residues. Germline V lookup: CDR1 SGHAT, CDR2 FQDESV (reference sequence). CDR3 protein: CASSRYRGDNEQFF. CDR3 nucleotide sequence: TGTGCCAGCAGCAGATACAGGGGTGACAATGAGCAGTTCTTC.

This chain connects TRBV30 to TRBJ1-4; 8 nucleotides line up with TRBD1. The CDR3 is 12 residues long. J was trimmed by 7 bases and V by 3 bases; bases with no gene match: 1. Germline CDR1 GTSNPN, CDR2 SVGIG (reference sequence). The CDR3 DNA reads as TGTGCCTGGAGCACAGGGGGTGAAAAACTGTTTTTT. Its translation: CAWSTGGEKLFF. Combining the CDR3 with reference TRBV30 and TRBJ1-4 gives the whole variable domain SQTIHQWPATLVQPVGSPLSLECTVEGTSNPNLYWYRQAAGRGLQLLFYSVGIGQISSEVPQNLSASRPQDRQFILSSKKLLLSDSGFYLCAWSTGGEKLFFGSGTQLSVL.

The gene calls are TRBV5-4 and TRBJ1-2; D unresolved. Per germline, CDR1 SGHNT and CDR2 YYREEE (reference sequence). Trimming removed 0 bases at V and 8 bases at J, with 11 bases between. This CDR3 has 13 residues. The CDR3 reads CASSLDSRRGYTF. CDR3 sequence (DNA): TGTGCCAGCAGCTTGGACAGCAGAAGGGGCTACACCTTC.

The V and J genes are TRBV12-5 and TRBJ2-7; perhaps TRBD2 as D (6 bases). V was cut by 2 bases and J by 4 bases, with 15 bases left in between. This CDR3 is built from 15 residues. Germline V gene sequence: CDR1 LGHNT, CDR2 FRNRAP. CDR3 nucleotides: TGTGCTAGTGGTTTGTATCTCGGAGGGCGGTACGAGCAGTACTTC. Translating gives CASGLYLGGRYEQYF.

This clone was seen once. CDR3: CASSPLLAIQETQYF. CDR3 coding DNA: TGTGCCAGCAGCCCTCTTCTAGCCATACAAGAGACCCAGTACTTC. The gene calls are TRBV28 and TRBJ2-5; possible D gene TRBD2, 5 bases. V was clipped by 6 bases and J by 2 bases, with 16 bases between them. This CDR3 contains 15 residues. Germline V CDR1 and CDR2: MDHEN, SYDVKM.

The genes are TRBV29-1 and TRBJ2-5; 14 bases match TRBD2. The V segment lost 7 bases and the J segment 2 bases; nucleotides outside the gene matches: 12. This CDR3 spans 17 amino acids. From germline, CDR1 is SQVTM and CDR2 ANQGSEA. CDR3 DNA: TGCAGCGAAAAAAGGACTAGCGGGGGGATAATACAAGAGACCCAGTACTTC. Its translation is CSEKRTSGGIIQETQYF.

V is TRBV28 and J is TRBJ1-3, with a tentative D call TRBD1 (5 bases). The CDR3 runs to 16 residues. V lost 4 bases, J lost 2 bases, and 15 bases lay in between. Germline V gives CDR1 MDHEN, CDR2 SYDVKM. CDR3 loop: CASSSGAGRPGNTIYF. The CDR3 region has the DNA TGTGCCAGCAGTTCTGGCGCAGGGCGTCCTGGAAACACCATATATTTT.

Worth noting for this clone: A junction end diverges from the germline sequence, so it may reflect a read error. This chain uses TRBV7-9 with TRBJ1-5, with TRBD1 identical over 8 bases. Germline V lookup: CDR1 SEHNR, CDR2 FQNEAQ (reference sequence). This CDR3 spans 13 amino acids. In DNA, the CDR3 is TGTTCCAGCAGCTTACAGGGGGATCAGCCCCAGCATTTT. As protein: CSSSLQGDQPQHF.

The chain recombines TRBV2 with TRBJ1-2; D possibly corresponds to TRBD1 (6 bases). In germline, CDR1 is SNHLY, CDR2 FYNNEI. The CDR3 is made up of 15 amino acids. The V gene lost 6 bases and the J gene lost 4 bases, with 18 bases spanning the gap. CDR3: CASRREGVGFYGYTF. CDR3 bases: TGTGCCAGCAGAAGAGAGGGGGTCGGGTTCTATGGCTACACCTTC.

The chain combines TRBV6-1 with TRBJ1-1; no clear D. CDR3 length: 12 amino acids. The germline CDR1 and CDR2 sequences are MNHNS and SASEGT. V dropped 6 bases and J dropped 6 bases, with 11 bases sitting between them. The CDR3, as DNA: TGTGCCAGCAGAAGGGAGGTCGCTGAAGCTTTCTTT. This codes for CASRREVAEAFF.

The rearrangement uses TRBV4-1 and TRBJ1-1, with D possibly matching TRBD1 (5 bases). Trimming stripped 5 bases from V and 0 bases from J, with 13 bases between. This CDR3 has 15 amino acids. Germline V gene sequence: CDR1 MGHRA, CDR2 YSYEKL. CDR3 in DNA: TGCGCCAGCAGCGGAATCCAGACAGTGAACACTGAAGCTTTCTTT. Its protein product is CASSGIQTVNTEAFF.

This clone was counted between two and nine times. The genes are TRBV20-1 and TRBJ1-2, with TRBD1 identical over 10 bases. Germline CDR1 reads DFQATT; CDR2 reads SNEGSKA (reference sequence). The CDR3 contains 11 residues. The junction had 3 bases not matched to a gene; V was cut back by 6 bases and J by 8 bases. Here the CDR3 reads CSALTGGGYTF. As DNA, the CDR3 is TGCAGTGCCTTGACAGGGGGCGGCTACACCTTC.

V gene TRBV11-2 combines with J gene TRBJ2-1, with D maybe TRBD2 (5 bases). The CDR3 sequence is 14 residues long. Germline values: CDR1 SGHAT, CDR2 FQNNGV. Trimming removed 1 base from V and 5 bases from J, with 9 bases in between. CDR3 in amino acids: CASSLGLANNEQFF. The CDR3 DNA follows: TGTGCCAGCAGCTTAGGCCTAGCAAACAATGAGCAGTTCTTC.

The chain couples TRBV18 to TRBJ2-1; TRBD2 agrees at 9 bases. V lost 6 bases, J lost 7 bases, and 10 bases stayed unmatched. In germline, CDR1 is KGHSH, CDR2 LQKENI. The CDR3 length is 15 residues. This chain's CDR3 is CASSKGTSWMNEQFF. CDR3 DNA: TGTGCCAGCTCGAAGGGGACTAGCTGGATGAATGAGCAGTTCTTC.

The chain uses TRBV19 and TRBJ2-7; 10 nucleotides match TRBD2. Per germline, CDR1 LNHDA and CDR2 SQIVND (reference sequence). The CDR3 covers 15 residues. The V and J ends lost 5 bases and 0 bases, in that order; junction bases with no gene match: 4. CDR3 sequence (DNA): TGTGCCAGTAGTCTCCGGACTAGCGGCTCCTACGAGCAGTACTTC. This codes for CASSLRTSGSYEQYF.

In its sample, this clone was seen a few times. The chain has TRBV28 and TRBJ2-5; 10 bases line up with TRBD2. V gave up 6 bases and J gave up 5 bases; unmatched junction bases: 9. Looked up from germline, CDR1 is MDHEN and CDR2 is SYDVKM. CDR3 length: 15 amino acids. In DNA form, the CDR3 reads TGTGCCAGCAGATCTAGCGGGGGCTCTGTGGAGACCCAGTACTTC. The encoded protein is CASRSSGGSVETQYF.

This clone was counted only a few times. V is TRBV30 and J is TRBJ1-4; 9 positions match TRBD1. The V and J ends lost 3 bases and 10 bases, in that order; junction bases with no gene match: 12. The CDR3 spans 15 residues. Germline CDR1 and CDR2: GTSNPN and SVGIG (reference sequence). The CDR3 sequence is CAWRLSGQGLGKLFF. CDR3 nucleotides: TGTGCCTGGAGATTATCGGGACAGGGCCTCGGAAAACTGTTTTTT.

This clone was picked up a small number of times. This rearrangement joins TRBV9 to TRBJ2-2; the D gene is possibly TRBD2 (6 bases). The germline gives CDR1 SGDLS, CDR2 YYNGEE. V was trimmed by 0 bases and J by 7 bases, leaving 10 bases between them. This CDR3 has 14 residues. The CDR3 spells CASSVGSGHGELFF. CDR3 sequence (DNA): TGTGCCAGCAGCGTAGGTAGCGGACACGGGGAGCTGTTTTTT. The full variable domain, in which reference TRBV9 and TRBJ2-2 provide the parts outside the CDR3, is DSGVTQTPKHLITATGQRVTLRCSPRSGDLSVYWYQQSLDQGLQFLIQYYNGEERAKGNILERFSAQQFPDLHSELNLSSLELGDSALYFCASSVGSGHGELFFGEGSRLTVL.

This chain uses TRBV7-6 with TRBJ2-1, with TRBD2 matching 10 bases. After removal of 4 bases from V and 2 bases from J, the junction contained 2 bases not matched to a gene. Germline assignment: CDR1 SGHVS and CDR2 FNYEAQ. This CDR3 comprises 15 residues. The CDR3 region has the DNA TGTGCCAGCAGCTCTAGCGGGGGAACCTACAATGAGCAGTTCTTC. It yields the protein CASSSSGGTYNEQFF.

The rearrangement uses TRBV14 and TRBJ2-3; no reliable D call. There are 13 residues in the CDR3. The germline V and J ends were trimmed by 1 base and 5 bases, with 7 bases remaining between them. In germline, CDR1 is SGHDN, CDR2 FVKESK. The CDR3 DNA reads as TGTGCCAGCAGCCAAGGATCCAGAGATACGCAGTATTTT. Its translation: CASSQGSRDTQYF.

This chain connects TRBV5-1 to TRBJ1-5, with no clear D. CDR3 length equals 15 residues. Trimming cost V 0 bases and J 4 bases, with 11 bases left between them. Germline V gives CDR1 SGHRS, CDR2 YFSETQ. The CDR3 coding sequence is TGCGCCAGCAGCTTGGAGAACGGTAAGAATCAGCCCCAGCATTTT. This codes for CASSLENGKNQPQHF.

The chain links TRBV7-9 to TRBJ1-2, with TRBD1 identical over 8 bases. Losses at the gene ends were 3 bases for V and 8 bases for J; bases not matched to a gene: 2. Looked up from germline, CDR1 is SEHNR and CDR2 is FQNEAQ (reference sequence). This CDR3 is built from 12 residues. This CDR3 is CASSLDRVGYTF. The CDR3 nucleotides read TGTGCCAGCAGCTTGGACAGGGTCGGCTACACCTTC.

This chain joins TRBV9 and TRBJ2-1; D uncertain. Germline V gene sequence: CDR1 SGDLS, CDR2 YYNGEE. Trimming removed 7 bases from V and 1 base from J, with 9 bases in between. The CDR3 extends over 13 amino acids. The CDR3 loop is CASGSASYNEQFF. DNA of the CDR3: TGTGCCAGCGGCAGCGCTTCCTACAATGAGCAGTTCTTC.

The V call is TRBV18, the J call TRBJ1-4; 8 nucleotides line up with TRBD1. CDR1 is KGHSH, CDR2 LQKENI, per germline. Unmatched junction bases numbered 8, after V lost 3 bases and J lost 8 bases. The CDR3 is made up of 15 amino acids. The CDR3 spells CASSPRQGAGEKLFF. The CDR3 DNA sequence: TGTGCCAGCTCACCCCGGCAGGGGGCAGGGGAAAAACTGTTTTTT.

The rearrangement joins TRBV2 to TRBJ2-5; TRBD2 matches 8 bases. The assigned J gene may be wrong: the sequence end matches TRBJ2-7 better. This CDR3 is 16 amino acids long. Germline V gene data show CDR1 as SNHLY and CDR2 as FYNNEI. The chain's CDR3 is CASNTIGAGEFYEQYF. CDR3 coding DNA: TGTGCCAGCAATACGATAGGAGCGGGAGAGTTCTACGAGCAGTACTTC.

The chain joins TRBV6-6 to TRBJ2-5; D is unclear. The tail of the sequence fits TRBJ2-7 better, so the J call may be wrong. This CDR3 is built from 14 residues. Germline V gene sequence: CDR1 MNHNY, CDR2 SVGAGI (reference sequence). CDR3 in amino acids: CASSPRHLSYEQYF. The CDR3 nucleotides read TGTGCCAGCAGTCCACGACACCTCTCCTACGAGCAGTACTTC.